The clone carrying this T cell receptor beta chain was observed a few times. The trim removed 6 bases at V and 5 bases at J, leaving 5 bases unmatched. The CDR3 sequence is 13 residues long. Germline V gene sequence: CDR1 MGHDK, CDR2 SYGVNS. The data are from a study of technical replicates of blood from a handful of donors. The method was immunoSEQ multiplex PCR; TCRdb's version includes in-frame clones alone and lacks a portion of them. This table has around 9,000 clones, 91% appearing once. The sample comprised PBMCs. The genes are TRBV25-1 and TRBJ2-5; TRBD2 matches at 8 bases. The TCR sequence derives from a human donor in good health. CDR3 sequence: CASRAGVGETQYF. The CDR3 nucleotides read TGTGCCAGCAGAGCGGGAGTCGGGGAGACCCAGTACTTC.